This T cell receptor beta chain was recovered during a study of OX40 agonist ivuxolimab in advanced cancers. Study information: Ivuxolimab was administered intravenously to patients at 0.01 to 10 mg/kg every 2 weeks.

Per germline, CDR1 SEHNR and CDR2 FQNEAQ (reference sequence). V lost 2 bases and J lost 5; bases outside the gene matches: 12. The CDR3 sequence is 17 residues long. Using immunoSEQ multiplex PCR, the repertoire was profiled, and TCRdb retains in-frame clones only, with some absent. The sample has 30,000 to 45,000 clones, less than 80% seen once; the top ten hold roughly 13%. Findings and limits, study-wide: Among the lowest peripheral clonal expansion occurred in 0.1-3.0 mg/kg partial responders. Some nonresponders also had low normalized T-cell clonal expansion.

As concerns this clone: The target antigen is unknown.

This sequence originates from an adult with an advanced solid tumor such as melanoma, head and neck, liver or kidney cancer. The sample was CD4+ or CD8+ T cells sorted from blood, taken in a trial of the OX40 agonist ivuxolimab. The rearrangement links TRBV7-9 to TRBJ2-5, with TRBD2 matching 9 bases. The CDR3 nucleotides are TGTGCCAGCAGCTTAAAGGGAAAGCTAGCGGGGTTGGAGACCCAGTACTTC. Translated: CASSLKGKLAGLETQYF.